The 26 T cell receptor beta chains listed next were all sequenced from one sample in a study of cytomegalovirus exposure and HLA in healthy donors. PCR employed 60 Vbeta and 13 Jbeta primers. Using immunoSEQ multiplex PCR, the repertoire was profiled, and TCRdb retains in-frame clones only, with some absent. The data contain approximately 170,000 clones, roughly 80% of them singletons. The specimen sequenced was PBMCs. The receptors originated from a man over 45 in good health and CMV-seropositive.

J is TRBJ1-2 and V is TRBV18; TRBD1 matches at 7 bases. With V trimmed by 5 bases and J by 8 bases, 5 bases remained unmatched. Germline V gives CDR1 KGHSH, CDR2 LQKENI. CDR3 length: 12 residues. CDR3: CASSGDREGYTF. The CDR3 nucleotides read TGTGCCAGCTCAGGAGACAGGGAAGGCTACACCTTC. Variable domain in full (rest from reference TRBV18 and TRBJ1-2): NAGVMQNPRHLVRRRGQEARLRCSPMKGHSHVYWYRQLPEEGLKFMVYLQKENIIDESGMPKERFSAEFPKEGPSILRIQQVVRGDSAAYFCASSGDREGYTFGSGTRLTVV.

CDR3 amino acids: CASSSGSYEQYF. CDR3 in DNA: TGTGCCAGTAGTAGTGGGAGCTACGAGCAGTACTTC. V gene TRBV19 combines with J gene TRBJ2-7; D is possibly TRBD2 (5 bases). Trimming removed 4 bases at V and 3 bases at J, with 7 bases between. Germline CDR1 reads LNHDA; CDR2 reads SQIVND (reference sequence). The CDR3 covers 12 residues. Drawing the rest from reference TRBV19 and TRBJ2-7, the complete variable domain is DGGITQSPKYLFRKEGQNVTLSCEQNLNHDAMYWYRQDPGQGLRLIYYSQIVNDFQKGDIAEGYSVSREKKESFPLTVTSAQKNPTAFYLCASSSGSYEQYFGPGTRLTVT.

The chain recombines TRBV11-3 with TRBJ2-2, with a weak D call TRBD1 (6 bases). Germline values: CDR1 SGHNT, CDR2 YENEEA. Trimming took off 5 bases at V and 0 bases at J, with 13 bases between the two ends. The CDR3 has 16 residues. The CDR3 region is CASSHQGQTNTGELFF. The CDR3 DNA is TGTGCCAGCAGCCATCAGGGGCAAACGAACACCGGGGAGCTGTTTTTT.

The chain carries TRBV7-2 and TRBJ2-7; TRBD2 is a possible D gene (5 bases). The germline gives CDR1 SGHTA, CDR2 FQGNSA. Deletions cut 3 bases from V and 6 bases from J, with 12 bases between. The CDR3 has 13 residues. CDR3 in DNA: TGTGCCAGCAGCTTCGGACTGGTATCCGAGCAGTACTTC. This gives the protein CASSFGLVSEQYF.

The rearrangement uses TRBV13 and TRBJ1-1, with D unclear. The CDR3 is made up of 12 amino acids. Germline CDR1 is PRHDT and CDR2 is FYEKMQ (reference sequence). Between the trimmed V and J ends, which lost 5 bases and 7 bases, there was a span of 11 bases. Here the CDR3 reads CASSRDGVEAFF. CDR3 sequence (DNA): TGTGCCAGCAGCCGAGACGGGGTTGAAGCTTTCTTT.

The rearrangement links TRBV5-1 to TRBJ2-3, with TRBD2 matching over 11 bases. V lost 7 bases, J lost 5 bases, and 6 bases stayed unmatched. The germline V gene has CDR1 SGHRS and CDR2 YFSETQ. CDR3 size: 14 residues. The CDR3 is CASDLAGGGDTQYF. CDR3 nucleotides: TGCGCCAGCGACCTAGCGGGGGGAGGAGATACGCAGTATTTT.

The chain carries TRBV19 and TRBJ2-5, with 8 nucleotides matching TRBD2. CDR1 and CDR2 (germline): LNHDA, SQIVND (reference sequence). Unmatched junction bases numbered 7, after V lost 5 bases and J lost 5 bases. The length of the CDR3 is 14 residues. CDR3 sequence reads: CASSESGGAETQYF. The CDR3, as DNA: TGTGCCAGTAGTGAGTCGGGGGGGGCGGAGACCCAGTACTTC.

The gene calls are TRBV7-3 and TRBJ1-2, with D perhaps TRBD1 (6 bases). CDR3 length: 13 amino acids. Looked up from germline, CDR1 is SGHTA and CDR2 is FQGTGA. Trimming shortened V by 5 bases and J by 8 bases, and 15 bases separated the two germline ends. For the CDR3, the DNA is TGTGCCAGCAGCCAGCAGGGGCTTAACGGCTACACCTTC. Amino acids: CASSQQGLNGYTF.

The CDR3, as DNA: TGTGCCAGCAGCTTGTGTCAGGGGTACGAGCAGTACTTC. Amino acid sequence: CASSLCQGYEQYF. The chain has TRBV5-4 and TRBJ2-7, with a weak D call TRBD1 (6 bases). The CDR3 covers 13 residues. Per germline, CDR1 SGHNT and CDR2 YYREEE (reference sequence). The V and J ends lost 1 base and 4 bases respectively, with 9 bases between them.

The chain joins TRBV7-6 to TRBJ1-5; tentative D call: TRBD1 (5 bases). Between the trimmed V and J ends, which lost 4 bases and 10 bases, there was a span of 11 bases. CDR1 and CDR2 (germline): SGHVS, FNYEAQ. The CDR3 runs 12 residues. CDR3: CASSSPGLPQHF. Written as DNA, the CDR3 is TGTGCCAGCAGCTCCCCGGGACTCCCCCAGCATTTT. The full variable domain, with the rest looked up from reference TRBV7-6 and TRBJ1-5, is GAGVSQSPRYKVTKRGQDVALRCDPISGHVSLYWYRQALGQGPEFLTYFNYEAQQDKSGLPNDRFSAERPEGSISTLTIQRTEQRDSAMYRCASSSPGLPQHFGDGTRLSIL.

The J gene is TRBJ2-7, the V gene TRBV15; 8 positions match TRBD2. Germline V gene data show CDR1 as LNHNV and CDR2 as YYDKDF (reference sequence). V shed 1 base and J 5 bases; nucleotides not matched to a gene: 4. CDR3 length: 14 residues. CDR3 protein: CATSRVRGVHEQYF. The CDR3 DNA sequence: TGTGCCACCAGCAGAGTGCGGGGGGTCCACGAGCAGTACTTC. Full variable domain (missing parts from reference TRBV15 and TRBJ2-7): DAMVIQNPRYQVTQFGKPVTLSCSQTLNHNVMYWYQQKSSQAPKLLFHYYDKDFNNEADTPDNFQSRRPNTSFCFLDIRSPGLGDTAMYLCATSRVRGVHEQYFGPGTRLTVT.

The J gene is TRBJ1-2, the V gene TRBV7-3; TRBD1 might be the D (6 bases). The CDR3 runs 13 residues. Trimming took 5 bases from V and 8 from J, leaving 15 bases between them. Germline CDR1 reads SGHTA; CDR2 reads FQGTGA. The CDR3 sequence is CASSLRGKEGYTF. The CDR3 bases are TGTGCCAGCAGCCTTAGGGGGAAAGAGGGCTACACCTTC. The full variable domain, completed using reference TRBV7-3 and TRBJ1-2, is GAGVSQTPSNKVTEKGKYVELRCDPISGHTALYWYRQSLGQGPEFLIYFQGTGAADDSGLPNDRFFAVRPEGSVSTLKIQRTERGDSAVYLCASSLRGKEGYTFGSGTRLTVV.

This clone was counted a few times. The CDR3 coding sequence is TGCGCCAGCAGCCCGGGGGGGCAGGGGGAGGCTTTCTTT. Translating gives CASSPGGQGEAFF. V usage is TRBV5-1 and J usage is TRBJ1-1; 7 bases map to TRBD1. With 4 bases clipped from V and 11 bases from J, the junction kept 11 bases outside the gene matches. This CDR3 spans 13 amino acids. Per germline, CDR1 SGHRS and CDR2 YFSETQ.

V usage is TRBV7-3 and J usage is TRBJ2-5; possibly TRBD2 for D (6 bases). CDR1 is SGHTA, CDR2 FQGTGA, per germline. V shed 4 bases and J shed 4 bases, with 16 bases lying between them. CDR3 length: 15 residues. The DNA for the CDR3 is TGTGCCAGCAGCTCTTACGGGGGAGCAGGAGAGACCCAGTACTTC. Protein: CASSSYGGAGETQYF.

The chain combines TRBV30 with TRBJ1-3, with TRBD1 identical over 9 bases. The CDR3 covers 14 residues. Germline V gives CDR1 GTSNPN, CDR2 SVGIG (reference sequence). V lost 3 bases and J lost 3; bases outside the gene matches: 3. CDR3 nucleotides: TGTGCCTGGAGGGGACAGGGAATTGGAAACACCATATATTTT. As protein: CAWRGQGIGNTIYF. The full variable domain, its missing parts supplied by reference TRBV30 and TRBJ1-3, is SQTIHQWPATLVQPVGSPLSLECTVEGTSNPNLYWYRQAAGRGLQLLFYSVGIGQISSEVPQNLSASRPQDRQFILSSKKLLLSDSGFYLCAWRGQGIGNTIYFGEGSWLTVV.

The chain has TRBV6-1 and TRBJ2-5; possible D gene TRBD2, 5 bases. The CDR3 runs 13 residues. Germline V lookup: CDR1 MNHNS, CDR2 SASEGT. Trimming removed 8 bases from V and 5 bases from J, with 15 bases in between. The CDR3 DNA reads as TGTGCCAGCTCGGGGATAGCGATGGAGACCCAGTACTTC. Amino acid sequence: CASSGIAMETQYF.

The J gene is TRBJ2-2, the V gene TRBV11-3; TRBD1 matches at 7 bases. Germline V gene sequence: CDR1 SGHNT, CDR2 YENEEA. V dropped 5 bases and J dropped 4; count of bases not matched to a gene: 7. CDR3 length equals 15 residues. CDR3 protein: CASSHRGGGTGELFF. The CDR3 bases are TGTGCCAGCAGCCACAGGGGCGGTGGCACCGGGGAGCTGTTTTTT. Looking up the rest from reference TRBV11-3 and TRBJ2-2 gives the full variable domain: EAGVVQSPRYKIIEKKQPVAFWCNPISGHNTLYWYLQNLGQGPELLIRYENEEAVDDSQLPKDRFSAERLKGVDSTLKIQPAELGDSAVYLCASSHRGGGTGELFFGEGSRLTVL.

The V call is TRBV30, the J call TRBJ2-2, with 10 bases identical to TRBD2. The V gene end was trimmed by 4 bases and the J gene end by 0 bases; junction bases not matched to a gene: 2. This CDR3 comprises 15 residues. Germline CDR1 is GTSNPN and CDR2 is SVGIG (reference sequence). This CDR3 is CAWNLAGANTGELFF. In DNA, the CDR3 is TGTGCCTGGAACCTAGCGGGGGCGAACACCGGGGAGCTGTTTTTT.

The chain couples TRBV6-5 to TRBJ1-5, with D unresolved. The V and J ends lost 0 bases and 3 bases respectively, with 6 bases between them. This CDR3 contains 14 residues. The germline CDR1 and CDR2 sequences are MNHEY and SVGAGI. CDR3 region: CASSYSRTNQPQHF. The CDR3 DNA sequence: TGTGCCAGCAGTTACTCGCGAACCAATCAGCCCCAGCATTTT.

The table lists this clone with a few counts. The chain is built from TRBV6-1 and TRBJ1-6; D is ambiguous. CDR3 length equals 16 residues. V was shortened by 2 bases and J by 9 bases, with 17 bases between the two germline ends. The germline CDR1 and CDR2 sequences are MNHNS and SASEGT. The CDR3 region is CASSEFPGSGGSPLHF. CDR3 bases: TGTGCCAGCAGTGAATTCCCCGGATCAGGTGGTTCACCCCTCCACTTT.

The chain carries TRBV7-8 and TRBJ2-1, with 8 positions matching TRBD1. The CDR3 has 15 residues. CDR1 SGHVS and CDR2 FQNEAQ come from the germline V gene. V gave up 4 bases and J gave up 2 bases; unmatched junction bases: 4. CDR3 loop: CASSSTGGTYNEQFF. In DNA, the CDR3 is TGTGCCAGCAGCTCCACAGGGGGAACCTACAATGAGCAGTTCTTC.

Of note for this clone: The sample contains more than one DNA sequence encoding this CDR3. The rearrangement uses TRBV7-2 and TRBJ2-3, with a possible D match to TRBD1 (5 bases). Germline loops: CDR1 SGHTA, CDR2 FQGNSA. The CDR3 covers 13 residues. Trimming took off 3 bases at V and 6 bases at J, with 10 bases between the two ends. The CDR3 loop is CASSLSRADTQYF. DNA of the CDR3: TGTGCCAGCAGCTTGAGCAGGGCGGATACGCAGTATTTT.

The J gene is TRBJ1-1, the V gene TRBV5-5; D unclear. Germline assignment: CDR1 SGHKS and CDR2 YYEKEE (reference sequence). With 2 bases removed from V and 4 bases from J, the gap between germline ends came to 6 bases. CDR3 length: 12 residues. CDR3 in DNA: TGTGCCAGCAGCTTTTTCGGCACTGAAGCTTTCTTT. Translating gives CASSFFGTEAFF.

The CDR3 nucleotides are TGTGCCAGCAGCTGGAGCGGGAAGAGAGGGCACGAGCAGTACTTC. Residues: CASSWSGKRGHEQYF. The rearrangement links TRBV7-9 to TRBJ2-7, with 7 positions matching TRBD2. Germline CDR1 reads SEHNR; CDR2 reads FQNEAQ (reference sequence). The CDR3 is 15 residues long. V trimming: 4 bases; J trimming: 5 bases; junction bases outside the gene matches: 11.

This clone came up a few times. The V and J genes are TRBV6-5 and TRBJ1-4, with no clear D. The germline V gene has CDR1 MNHEY and CDR2 SVGAGI. The V gene lost 2 bases and the J gene lost 13 bases, with 14 bases spanning the gap. The CDR3 spans 13 residues. The CDR3 DNA sequence: TGTGCCAGCAGTTACAGCGGCCAGAGGAGACTGTTTTTT. Translated: CASSYSGQRRLFF.

CDR3 protein: CSVENSYYEQYF. DNA of the CDR3: TGCAGCGTTGAAAACAGCTACTACGAGCAGTACTTC. The genes are TRBV29-1 and TRBJ2-7, with unresolved D. Germline V gives CDR1 SQVTM, CDR2 ANQGSEA. The CDR3 contains 12 residues. The V end lost 2 bases, the J end lost 3 bases, and 8 bases lay between the germline ends.